This T cell receptor (beta chain) was profiled in a study of cytomegalovirus exposure and HLA in healthy donors. CDR3 length: 13 residues. The V gene's germline CDR1 is LNHDA and CDR2 SQIVND (reference sequence). Trimming left V 3 bases short and J 11 bases short, with 14 bases between. It was with 60 Vbeta and 13 Jbeta primers that the PCR ran. Profiling relied on immunoSEQ multiplex PCR, and the TCRdb table lists in-frame clones only, not all of them. Found here are approximately 190,000 clones, over 9.5% of them singletons; the top ten hold 7.8%. To note about this clone: Other DNA sequences from this sample encode an identical CDR3 as well.

This receptor was obtained from a man aged 50 to 60 in good health and CMV-seropositive. The rearrangement uses TRBV19 and TRBJ1-5; D is perhaps TRBD1 (5 bases). The sequenced sample was PBMCs. The CDR3 DNA reads TGTGCCAGTAGTATCGGGGGACCTCGAGCCCAGCATTTT. It specifies CASSIGGPRAQHF.